A single sample gave rise to the 22 T cell receptor beta chains below, sequenced in a study of response to subunit inactivated influenza vaccine. TCRdb re-analysed the RT-PCR reads in MiXCR, keeping a single row per CDR3 protein. The table records more than 200,000 distinct CDR3 sequences, approximately 12% of them present only once. This specimen was non-naive T cells sorted from PBMCs, taken around two weeks before vaccination. Receptors were obtained from a man aged 45 to 65 who received an inactivated influenza vaccine.

This chain links TRBV29-1 with TRBJ2-1; no clear D gene. This CDR3 region has 14 residues. Germline CDR1 and CDR2: SQVTM and ANQGSEA. Trimming took off 5 bases at V and 0 bases at J, with 11 bases between the two ends. CDR3 sequence reads: CSVFATSSYNEQFF. The CDR3 DNA is TGCAGCGTTTTCGCTACGAGCTCCTACAATGAGCAGTTCTTC.

This clonotype has ten or more counts. The chain employs TRBV9 and TRBJ2-7, with D possibly matching TRBD2 (6 bases). Germline V gene sequence: CDR1 SGDLS, CDR2 YYNGEE. The length of the CDR3 is 15 residues. The V and J ends lost 0 bases and 3 bases respectively, with 13 bases between them. Written as DNA, the CDR3 is TGTGCCAGCAGCGTAGCTCCCGAGGGAGGCTACGAGCAGTACTTC. It codes for CASSVAPEGGYEQYF.

The chain combines TRBV29-1 with TRBJ1-2; maybe TRBD1 (5 bases). Germline V gene data show CDR1 as SQVTM and CDR2 as ANQGSEA. This CDR3 has 13 amino acids. V lost 4 bases, J lost 0 bases, and 9 bases lay in between. The CDR3: CSVVRGSNYGYTF. The CDR3 nucleotides read TGCAGCGTTGTGAGGGGTTCTAACTATGGCTACACCTTC.

This clonotype appeared a few times. The rearrangement uses TRBV9 and TRBJ2-7; 8 bases line up with TRBD2. Per the germline V gene, CDR1 is SGDLS and CDR2 is YYNGEE. Trimming removed 2 bases from V and 6 bases from J; junction bases left unmatched: 10. The CDR3 loop spans 15 amino acids. The CDR3 here is CASSVAVTSVSEQYF. The DNA for the CDR3 is TGTGCCAGCAGCGTTGCGGTGACTAGCGTCTCCGAGCAGTACTTC.

The sample holds a few counts of this clonotype. This chain links TRBV11-2 with TRBJ2-5; TRBD1 agrees at 9 bases. V was pared by 5 bases and J by 2 bases, with 24 bases of the junction left unmatched. This CDR3 is built from 21 residues. Germline V gene data show CDR1 as SGHAT and CDR2 as FQNNGV. The DNA of the CDR3 is TGTGCCAGCAGCACAAAAAGGGGGACAGGGATGGGAGCGGGTTTACAAGAGACCCAGTACTTC. Its protein is CASSTKRGTGMGAGLQETQYF.

In this sample, this clonotype turned up many times. This sequence joins TRBV7-2 and TRBJ2-5; 8 positions agree with TRBD2. The V gene end was trimmed by 4 bases and the J gene end by 5 bases; junction bases not matched to a gene: 12. Germline V gene lookup returns CDR1 SGHTA and CDR2 FQGNSA. The CDR3 has 16 amino acids. The CDR3 nucleotides are TGTGCCAGCAGCTACCGACCGGGGGGGCCGGGGGAGACCCAGTACTTC. Translating it yields CASSYRPGGPGETQYF.

This clonotype was picked up many times. This chain connects TRBV14 to TRBJ2-1; D perhaps matches TRBD2 (5 bases). The CDR3 loop spans 15 amino acids. CDR1 SGHDN and CDR2 FVKESK come from the germline V gene. V gave up 4 bases and J gave up 2 bases, with 12 bases separating them. The CDR3 region is CASSRMSGPYNEQFF. DNA of the CDR3: TGTGCCAGCAGCCGCATGAGCGGACCCTACAATGAGCAGTTCTTC.

In this sample, this clonotype turned up many times. The CDR3 here is CASSEDGTSFDTQYF. For the CDR3, the DNA is TGTGCCAGCAGCGAAGACGGGACTAGTTTCGACACGCAGTATTTT. This rearrangement joins TRBV7-2 to TRBJ2-3; 8 nucleotides align to TRBD2. Germline assignment: CDR1 SGHTA and CDR2 FQGNSA. This CDR3 is built from 15 residues. V shed 5 bases, J shed 9 bases, and the junction held 13 bases outside the gene matches.

The table lists this clonotype with a few counts. The rearrangement joins TRBV11-3 to TRBJ2-1, with 10 nucleotides matching TRBD1. CDR1 and CDR2 (germline): SGHNT, YENEEA. V dropped 4 bases and J dropped 13; count of bases not matched to a gene: 7. The CDR3 is 13 amino acids. The CDR3: CASSSGQGSDQFF. The CDR3 DNA follows: TGTGCCAGCAGCTCGGGACAGGGGAGCGATCAGTTCTTC.

The rearrangement links TRBV12-5 to TRBJ2-2; TRBD2 agrees at 8 bases. The CDR3 has 16 residues. V shed 0 bases, J shed 5 bases, and the junction held 5 bases outside the gene matches. CDR1 is LGHNT, CDR2 FRNRAP, per germline. CDR3 loop: CASGLVSGGGTGELFF. CDR3 in DNA: TGTGCTAGTGGTTTGGTCAGCGGGGGCGGTACCGGGGAGCTGTTTTTT. The full variable domain, in which reference TRBV12-5 and TRBJ2-2 provide the parts outside the CDR3, is DARVTQTPRHKVTEMGQEVTMRCQPILGHNTVFWYRQTMMQGLELLAYFRNRAPLDDSGMPKDRFSAEMPDATLATLKIQPSEPRDSAVYFCASGLVSGGGTGELFFGEGSRLTVL.

The rearrangement links TRBV30 to TRBJ1-1; 8 bases line up with TRBD1. Germline values: CDR1 GTSNPN, CDR2 SVGIG (reference sequence). CDR3 size: 13 residues. Trimming cost V 1 base and J 5 bases; bases outside gene matches: 3. The CDR3 bases are TGTGCCTGGAGTGGACAGGGGTGGACTGAAGCTTTCTTT. Translated, it gives CAWSGQGWTEAFF.

In this sample, this clonotype turned up many times. The genes are TRBV6-1 and TRBJ2-1, with 9 bases matching TRBD2. The CDR3 sequence is 16 residues long. In germline, CDR1 is MNHNS, CDR2 SASEGT. With V trimmed by 6 bases and J by 3 bases, 9 bases remained unmatched. DNA of the CDR3: TGTGCCAGCAGCTCCCTTCTAGCGGGGAGCTACAATGAGCAGTTCTTC. It encodes CASSSLLAGSYNEQFF.

This clonotype was recorded many times. This sequence joins TRBV20-1 and TRBJ2-1; TRBD2 is a possible D gene (6 bases). The CDR3 is made up of 13 amino acids. Germline CDR1 reads DFQATT; CDR2 reads SNEGSKA (reference sequence). The V and J ends lost 2 bases and 9 bases respectively, with 14 bases between them. This chain's CDR3 is CSARPSTSSEQFF. CDR3 bases: TGCAGTGCTAGACCATCCACTAGCTCTGAGCAGTTCTTC.

This clonotype has a count of ten or more. V and J are TRBV4-1 and TRBJ2-7; D tentatively reads TRBD1 or TRBD2 (5 bases each). The germline V gene encodes CDR1 MGHRA and CDR2 YSYEKL. The CDR3 totals 14 residues. Trimming stripped 1 base from V and 3 bases from J, with 10 bases between. The CDR3 region is CASSQAGAYYEQYF. CDR3 in DNA: TGCGCCAGCAGCCAAGCCGGGGCATACTACGAGCAGTACTTC.

This clonotype was picked up a small number of times. The chain is built from TRBV27 and TRBJ2-1; perhaps TRBD1 as D (5 bases). From germline, CDR1 is MNHEY and CDR2 SMNVEV (reference sequence). Deletions cut 7 bases from V and 8 bases from J, with 15 bases between. There are 13 residues in the CDR3. Written as DNA, the CDR3 is TGTGCCAGCACCCTGCGAAGGGGCCATGAGCAGTTCTTC. This codes for CASTLRRGHEQFF.

The chain couples TRBV2 to TRBJ2-3; TRBD2 agrees at 10 bases. After removal of 8 bases from V and 0 bases from J, the junction contained 2 bases not matched to a gene. Germline loops: CDR1 SNHLY, CDR2 FYNNEI. This CDR3 comprises 14 residues. The CDR3 sequence is CASERGGSTDTQYF. Written as DNA, the CDR3 is TGTGCCAGCGAGCGGGGGGGTAGCACAGATACGCAGTATTTT.

The rearrangement links TRBV12-3 or TRBV12-4 to TRBJ2-2; D not resolved. Trimming pared 1 base from V and 2 bases from J, leaving 5 bases between. CDR3 length equals 14 residues. CDR3 sequence (DNA): TGTGCCAGCAGTTTAGGCGGTAACACCGGGGAGCTGTTTTTT. Translation gives CASSLGGNTGELFF.

This clonotype appeared a few times. The rearrangement joins TRBV5-5 to TRBJ1-2; D might be TRBD1 (5 bases). Germline CDR1 reads SGHKS; CDR2 reads YYEKEE (reference sequence). Deletions cut 4 bases from V and 6 bases from J, with 19 bases between. CDR3 size: 15 residues. The CDR3 is CASSLQTGTLHGYTF. The CDR3 DNA reads as TGTGCCAGCAGCCTCCAAACCGGGACCCTCCATGGCTACACCTTC.

This chain links TRBV10-3 with TRBJ2-1; 8 positions match TRBD2. J gave up 4 bases and V 4 bases, and 12 bases lay outside the gene matches. This CDR3 is built from 17 residues. Germline CDR1 is ENHRY and CDR2 is SYGVKD. CDR3 protein: CAISGISGNQGYNEQFF. The CDR3 nucleotides are TGTGCCATCAGTGGTATTAGCGGGAACCAGGGATACAATGAGCAGTTCTTC.

This clonotype turned up a few times. The chain recombines TRBV13 with TRBJ2-3, with 12 bases aligning to TRBD2. Germline V gene lookup returns CDR1 PRHDT and CDR2 FYEKMQ (reference sequence). The CDR3 extends over 17 amino acids. V was clipped by 0 bases and J by 7 bases; unmatched bases: 8. CDR3 loop: CASSLGLDGLAGYTQYF. CDR3 sequence (DNA): TGTGCCAGCAGCTTAGGCCTAGACGGACTAGCGGGATATACGCAGTATTTT.

This clonotype has a handful of counts. V and J are TRBV29-1 and TRBJ2-1; the match to TRBD1 covers 10 bases. The CDR3 runs 14 residues. Germline V gene sequence: CDR1 SQVTM, CDR2 ANQGSEA. V was pared by 6 bases and J by 9 bases, with 11 bases of the junction left unmatched. CDR3 coding DNA: TGCAGCGTGGAACTGGGGACAGGGGACCCTGAGCAGTTCTTC. Its translation is CSVELGTGDPEQFF.

This clonotype has a count of ten or more. The V and J genes are TRBV9 and TRBJ1-1; D not resolved. Looked up from germline, CDR1 is SGDLS and CDR2 is YYNGEE. This CDR3 is built from 13 residues. The V end was cut by 0 bases, the J end by 6 bases, with 9 bases between. The CDR3 DNA sequence: TGTGCCAGCAGCGTAGATCGAAGCCCTGAAGCTTTCTTT. Translating gives CASSVDRSPEAFF.